This T cell receptor beta chain was captured in a study of PD-1 blockade in classical Hodgkin lymphoma. Time point given: cycle 4 day 1 (C4D1), after six to seven weeks of nivolumab. Exposure to brentuximab vedotin varied, and each patient had relapsed following autologous stem cell transplantation. Data came from immunoSEQ multiplex PCR; TCRdb stores just in-frame clones and leaves some out. The sample has 80,000 to 100,000 clones, about 92% seen once. This clone was counted only a few times. What it binds is unknown. Whole-study results and caveats: Baseline TCR diversity was reportedly lower in newly diagnosed patients than healthy donors. Similar baseline diversity was found in complete responders and newly diagnosed patients.

V was pared by 0 bases and J by 8 bases, with 15 bases between. Germline values: CDR1 SGDLS, CDR2 YYNGEE. The CDR3 is 15 residues long. This sample comprised peripheral blood mononuclear cells (PBMCs), obtained before the fourth cycle of nivolumab. The sequence was obtained from a human donor with classical Hodgkin lymphoma. The chain carries TRBV9 and TRBJ2-1; TRBD1 might be the D (6 bases). CDR3 protein: CASSVVWTAEDEQFF. As DNA, the CDR3 is TGTGCCAGCAGCGTAGTCTGGACAGCGGAAGATGAGCAGTTCTTC.